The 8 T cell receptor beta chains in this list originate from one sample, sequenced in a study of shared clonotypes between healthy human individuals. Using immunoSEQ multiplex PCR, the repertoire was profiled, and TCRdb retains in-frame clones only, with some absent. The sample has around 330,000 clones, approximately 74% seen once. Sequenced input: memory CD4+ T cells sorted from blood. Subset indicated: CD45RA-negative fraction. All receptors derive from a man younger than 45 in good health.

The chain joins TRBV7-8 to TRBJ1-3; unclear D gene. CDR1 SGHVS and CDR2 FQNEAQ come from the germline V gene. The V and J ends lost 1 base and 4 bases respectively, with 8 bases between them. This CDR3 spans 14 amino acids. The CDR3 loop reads CASSLGGTGNTIYF. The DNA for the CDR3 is TGTGCCAGCAGCTTAGGCGGTACCGGAAACACCATATATTTT.

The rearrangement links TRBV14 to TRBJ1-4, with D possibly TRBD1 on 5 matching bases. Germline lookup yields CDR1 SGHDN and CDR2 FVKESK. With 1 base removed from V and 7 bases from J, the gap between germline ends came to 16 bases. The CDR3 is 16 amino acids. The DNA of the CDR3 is TGTGCCAGCAGCCAAGTAGTTGGGGCATCGGGTGAAAAACTGTTTTTT. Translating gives CASSQVVGASGEKLFF.

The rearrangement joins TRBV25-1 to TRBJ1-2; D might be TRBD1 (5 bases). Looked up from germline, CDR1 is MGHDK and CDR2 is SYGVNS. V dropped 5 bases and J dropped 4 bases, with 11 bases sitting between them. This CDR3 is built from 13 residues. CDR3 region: CASSRAQGYGYTF. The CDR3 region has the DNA TGTGCCAGCAGTCGGGCCCAGGGCTATGGCTACACCTTC.

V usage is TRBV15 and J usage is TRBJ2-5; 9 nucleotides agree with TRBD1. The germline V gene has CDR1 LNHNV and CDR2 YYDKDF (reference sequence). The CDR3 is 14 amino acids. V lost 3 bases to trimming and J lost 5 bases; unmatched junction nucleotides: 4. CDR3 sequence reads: CATSSTGGGETQYF. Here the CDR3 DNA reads TGTGCCACCAGCAGTACAGGGGGCGGCGAGACCCAGTACTTC. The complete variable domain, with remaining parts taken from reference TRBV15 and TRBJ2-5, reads DAMVIQNPRYQVTQFGKPVTLSCSQTLNHNVMYWYQQKSSQAPKLLFHYYDKDFNNEADTPDNFQSRRPNTSFCFLDIRSPGLGDTAMYLCATSSTGGGETQYFGPGTRLLVL.

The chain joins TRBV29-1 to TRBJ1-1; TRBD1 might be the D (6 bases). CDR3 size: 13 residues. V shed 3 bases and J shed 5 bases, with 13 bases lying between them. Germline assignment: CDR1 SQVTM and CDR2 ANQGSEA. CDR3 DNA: TGCAGCGTTGAGGGCCACAGGGAAACTGAAGCTTTCTTT. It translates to CSVEGHRETEAFF.

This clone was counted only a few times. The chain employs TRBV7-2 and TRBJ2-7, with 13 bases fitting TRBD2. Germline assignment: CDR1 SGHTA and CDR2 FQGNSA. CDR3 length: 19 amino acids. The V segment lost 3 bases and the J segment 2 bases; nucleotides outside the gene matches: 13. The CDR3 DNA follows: TGTGCCAGCAGCTTCCCTAGACTAGCGGGAGGCCACCATCCCTACGAGCAGTACTTC. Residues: CASSFPRLAGGHHPYEQYF.

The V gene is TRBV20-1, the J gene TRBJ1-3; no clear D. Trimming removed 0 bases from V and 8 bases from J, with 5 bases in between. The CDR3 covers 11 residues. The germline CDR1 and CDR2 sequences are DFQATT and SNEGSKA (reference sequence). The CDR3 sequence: CSARDQHTIYF. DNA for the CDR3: TGCAGTGCTAGAGATCAACACACCATATATTTT.

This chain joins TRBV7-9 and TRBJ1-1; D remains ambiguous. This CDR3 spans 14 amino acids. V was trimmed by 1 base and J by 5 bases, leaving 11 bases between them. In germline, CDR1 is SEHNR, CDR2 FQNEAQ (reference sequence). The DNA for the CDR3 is TGTGCCAGCAGCTTAGGGGGAGCGGGTACTGAAGCTTTCTTT. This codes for CASSLGGAGTEAFF.